The clone carrying this T cell receptor (beta chain) was recorded once. The antigen remains undetermined. Using immunoSEQ multiplex PCR, the repertoire was profiled, and TCRdb retains in-frame clones only, with some absent. The sample has roughly 180,000 clones, approximately 86% seen once; the top ten hold around 7.2%. The CDR3 runs 14 residues. The junction had 10 bases not matched to a gene; V was cut back by 6 bases and J by 8 bases. The germline V gene has CDR1 MNHEY and CDR2 SVGAGI. These data belong to a study of cytomegalovirus exposure and HLA in healthy donors. Study-level information: The same platform as the 666 first-cohort repertoires was used for the 95 to 150 validation repertoires, a later analysis reported. General study points: The study found most TCR sequences rare, yet found some public TCRs in many donors. The study designated 150 or so TCR beta chains cytomegalovirus-associated.

The validation cohort, a group of 120 subjects, included the donors and was separate from the roughly 700-subject first cohort. Source material: PBMCs. This sequence originates from a man under 40 in good health and CMV-seropositive. The gene calls are TRBV6-5 and TRBJ1-2; 9 positions agree with TRBD1. The CDR3 sequence is CASSISPGTGGYTF. The CDR3 nucleotides read TGTGCCAGCAGCATATCACCCGGGACAGGGGGCTACACCTTC.